Shown below are 22 T cell receptor beta chains from a single sample sequenced in a study of cytomegalovirus exposure and HLA in healthy donors (dated by TCRdb to 2016 to 2017). The method behind the library was the immunoSEQ multiplex PCR assay. A mixture of 60 forward primers for TCR Vbeta segments and 13 reverse primers for TCR Jbeta segments was used in the multiplex PCR. The table comes from immuneACCESS by way of TCRdb, which keeps in-frame sequences with V and J called. Part of the clones is missing from these tables; in studies checked, under half for an unresolved V gene and the rest for unknown reasons. The sample table on file contains roughly 70,000 clones. Jointly, the top ten make up around 7% of the sample. The sample comprised PBMCs. These receptors all stem from a female donor in good health and CMV-seropositive.

The rearrangement links TRBV7-8 to TRBJ2-7; 12 nucleotides match TRBD2. The trim removed 5 bases at V and 1 base at J, leaving 9 bases unmatched. There are 17 residues in the CDR3. The V gene's germline CDR1 is SGHVS and CDR2 FQNEAQ. The DNA of the CDR3 is TGTGCCAGCAGCCACAGGACTAGCGGGATCCCATCCTACGAGCAGTACTTC. Its translation: CASSHRTSGIPSYEQYF.

The V call is TRBV19, the J call TRBJ1-6; 8 bases are a match to TRBD1. Germline values: CDR1 LNHDA, CDR2 SQIVND (reference sequence). J was trimmed by 2 bases and V by 9 bases; bases with no gene match: 6. The CDR3 has 15 residues. The CDR3 nucleotides read TGTGCCAGCCAGGGACAGGCCACCTATAATTCACCCCTCCACTTT. This translates into CASQGQATYNSPLHF.

The genes are TRBV19 and TRBJ2-1, with 8 bases matching TRBD2. CDR3 length: 18 amino acids. V lost 1 base to trimming and J lost 0 bases; unmatched junction nucleotides: 8. CDR1 and CDR2 from the germline V gene are LNHDA and SQIVND (reference sequence). The CDR3: CASSIGNLAGRSYNEQFF. The CDR3 DNA sequence: TGTGCCAGTAGTATAGGAAATTTAGCGGGGCGCTCCTACAATGAGCAGTTCTTC.

The rearrangement joins TRBV6-6 to TRBJ2-3, with D unclear. V lost 6 bases and J lost 0, with 4 bases in between. The V gene's germline CDR1 is MNHNY and CDR2 SVGAGI (reference sequence). CDR3 size: 12 residues. The CDR3, as DNA: TGTGCCAGCAGCGGTAGCACAGATACGCAGTATTTT. Its translation: CASSGSTDTQYF.

This chain uses TRBV27 with TRBJ1-1, with D possibly TRBD1 on 6 matching bases. Deletions cut 2 bases from V and 4 bases from J, with 11 bases between. The CDR3 spans 14 residues. Germline V gives CDR1 MNHEY, CDR2 SMNVEV (reference sequence). The CDR3 protein is CASSLRGASTEAFF. The CDR3 region has the DNA TGTGCCAGCAGTTTACGGGGGGCCTCCACTGAAGCTTTCTTT.

The chain carries TRBV14 and TRBJ1-1; the D is unclear. The germline CDR1 and CDR2 sequences are SGHDN and FVKESK. The CDR3 runs to 15 residues. V lost 1 base and J lost 0, with 9 bases in between. CDR3 region: CASSQARRVNTEAFF. As DNA, the CDR3 is TGTGCCAGCAGCCAAGCCCGTCGGGTGAACACTGAAGCTTTCTTT. Supplemented by reference TRBV14 and TRBJ1-1, the full variable domain reads EAGVTQFPSHSVIEKGQTVTLRCDPISGHDNLYWYRRVMGKEIKFLLHFVKESKQDESGMPNNRFLAERTGGTYSTLKVQPAELEDSGVYFCASSQARRVNTEAFFGQGTRLTVV.

The chain recombines TRBV28 with TRBJ1-5; 7 bases agree with TRBD1. Germline lookup yields CDR1 MDHEN and CDR2 SYDVKM. V lost 8 bases to trimming and J lost 3 bases; unmatched junction nucleotides: 10. This CDR3 has 15 amino acids. CDR3 in amino acids: CASGARGQTNQPQHF. The CDR3 DNA is TGTGCCAGCGGAGCTAGGGGGCAGACCAATCAGCCCCAGCATTTT.

The chain has TRBV7-8 and TRBJ1-3; D gene uncertain. The V end lost 6 bases, the J end lost 2 bases, and 11 bases lay between the germline ends. Germline CDR1 is SGHVS and CDR2 is FQNEAQ. The CDR3 contains 14 residues. The CDR3, as DNA: TGTGCCAGCAGGTTGGGAGGGACTGGAAACACCATATATTTT. It codes for CASRLGGTGNTIYF.

With regard to this clone: The sample has other DNA sequences that encode this CDR3 too. This chain connects TRBV5-1 to TRBJ2-1; D is undetermined. CDR1 is SGHRS and CDR2 is YFSETQ in the germline V gene. This CDR3 region has 12 residues. V was shortened by 3 bases and J by 8 bases, with 9 bases between the two germline ends. CDR3: CASSSSVDEQFF. The CDR3 nucleotides are TGCGCCAGCAGCTCGAGTGTGGATGAGCAGTTCTTC. The whole variable domain, remainder taken from reference TRBV5-1 and TRBJ2-1, is KAGVTQTPRYLIKTRGQQVTLSCSPISGHRSVSWYQQTPGQGLQFLFEYFSETQRNKGNFPGRFSGRQFSNSRSEMNVSTLELGDSALYLCASSSSVDEQFFGPGTRLTVL.

The chain recombines TRBV7-2 with TRBJ1-1, with 7 bases matching TRBD1. In germline, CDR1 is SGHTA, CDR2 FQGNSA. CDR3 length equals 15 residues. The ends lost 5 bases at V and 0 bases at J; junction bases unmatched: 6. For the CDR3, the DNA is TGTGCCAGCAGCCTATACAGGGGCATGAACACTGAAGCTTTCTTT. It specifies CASSLYRGMNTEAFF.

The rearrangement joins TRBV28 to TRBJ2-5, with 10 bases lining up with TRBD1. V shed 5 bases and J 5 bases; nucleotides not matched to a gene: 11. The V gene's germline CDR1 is MDHEN and CDR2 SYDVKM. The CDR3 contains 16 residues. CDR3 DNA sequence: TGTGCCAGCAGTCCCCTGTTTGGGACAGGGGCGGAGACCCAGTACTTC. It specifies CASSPLFGTGAETQYF.

This sequence joins TRBV6-1 and TRBJ2-7, with 7 bases lining up with TRBD1. Germline CDR1 and CDR2: MNHNS and SASEGT. Trimming cost V 7 bases and J 0 bases; bases outside gene matches: 6. The CDR3 spans 14 residues. CDR3 sequence: CASNMAGGSYEQYF. The CDR3 region has the DNA TGTGCCAGCAACATGGCAGGGGGCTCCTACGAGCAGTACTTC.

V is TRBV6-5 and J is TRBJ2-1; D gene unclear. Germline CDR1 reads MNHEY; CDR2 reads SVGAGI. Deletions cut 6 bases from V and 1 base from J, with 7 bases between. The CDR3 extends over 13 amino acids. In nucleotides, the CDR3 is TGTGCCAGCAGAAGGAGTTCCTACAATGAGCAGTTCTTC. Its protein is CASRRSSYNEQFF.

The chain carries TRBV4-1 and TRBJ2-1; possibly TRBD2 for D (5 bases). CDR3 size: 15 residues. Germline loops: CDR1 MGHRA, CDR2 YSYEKL. The V gene lost 8 bases and the J gene lost 3 bases, with 17 bases spanning the gap. The CDR3 here is CASSRWKRIYNEQFF. In DNA form, the CDR3 reads TGCGCCAGCTCAAGGTGGAAGCGGATCTACAATGAGCAGTTCTTC.

The CDR3 sequence: CAWRGWTGVNSPLHF. For the CDR3, the DNA is TGTGCCTGGAGGGGTTGGACAGGGGTTAATTCACCCCTCCACTTT. The V gene is TRBV30, the J gene TRBJ1-6; TRBD1 agrees at 9 bases. V shed 3 bases and J 6 bases; nucleotides not matched to a gene: 6. Germline V gene data show CDR1 as GTSNPN and CDR2 as SVGIG (reference sequence). This CDR3 comprises 15 residues.

V gene TRBV7-9 combines with J gene TRBJ1-6; TRBD1 might be the D (6 bases). This CDR3 is built from 15 residues. Germline-derived CDR1 and CDR2 are SEHNR and FQNEAQ (reference sequence). V shed 4 bases and J shed 10 bases, with 17 bases lying between them. CDR3 sequence reads: CASSSGTPAGSPLHF. The CDR3 nucleotides are TGTGCCAGCAGCTCCGGGACACCCGCAGGGTCACCCCTCCACTTT.

The chain links TRBV28 to TRBJ2-3, with D possibly TRBD2 on 6 matching bases. The ends were cut back, 6 bases at V and 0 bases at J, with 10 bases in the middle. The CDR3 runs 14 residues. Germline V gene sequence: CDR1 MDHEN, CDR2 SYDVKM. The CDR3 coding sequence is TGTGCCAGCAGGGCCGGGGGAAGCACAGATACGCAGTATTTT. Translated, it gives CASRAGGSTDTQYF.

This chain joins TRBV5-1 and TRBJ2-2; D is perhaps TRBD1 (6 bases). The CDR3 runs 14 residues. V was shortened by 0 bases and J by 3 bases, with 6 bases between the two germline ends. The V gene's germline CDR1 is SGHRS and CDR2 YFSETQ. The CDR3, as DNA: TGCGCCAGCAGCTTGGACAGGGACACCGGGGAGCTGTTTTTT. It translates to CASSLDRDTGELFF.

The chain uses TRBV7-9 and TRBJ2-2; 11 nucleotides agree with TRBD2. CDR3 length equals 19 residues. Germline V gene lookup returns CDR1 SEHNR and CDR2 FQNEAQ (reference sequence). V shed 1 base and J 0 bases; nucleotides not matched to a gene: 7. The CDR3 region is CASSLGLLAGVSNTGELFF. CDR3 sequence (DNA): TGTGCCAGCAGCTTAGGGCTACTAGCGGGGGTTTCGAACACCGGGGAGCTGTTTTTT.

The chain joins TRBV15 to TRBJ2-5, with D unresolved. The CDR3 is 13 amino acids. Trimming removed 0 bases from V and 1 base from J, with 3 bases in between. The germline V gene has CDR1 LNHNV and CDR2 YYDKDF (reference sequence). The CDR3 region has the DNA TGTGCCACCAGCAGAGACATCCAAGAGACCCAGTACTTC. Its translation is CATSRDIQETQYF. The variable domain in full, completed from reference TRBV15 and TRBJ2-5, reads DAMVIQNPRYQVTQFGKPVTLSCSQTLNHNVMYWYQQKSSQAPKLLFHYYDKDFNNEADTPDNFQSRRPNTSFCFLDIRSPGLGDTAMYLCATSRDIQETQYFGPGTRLLVL.

The rearrangement uses TRBV5-1 and TRBJ1-5; no clear D gene. In germline, CDR1 is SGHRS, CDR2 YFSETQ. The V and J ends lost 0 bases and 3 bases respectively, with 7 bases between them. The CDR3 is made up of 14 amino acids. The CDR3 coding sequence is TGCGCCAGCAGCTTGGACAGCTTCAATCAGCCCCAGCATTTT. It yields the protein CASSLDSFNQPQHF.

This chain joins TRBV28 and TRBJ1-5, with D tentatively TRBD1 (5 bases). The CDR3 totals 13 residues. CDR1 is MDHEN, CDR2 SYDVKM, per germline. Between the trimmed V and J ends, which lost 7 bases and 7 bases, there was a span of 14 bases. The DNA of the CDR3 is TGTGCCAGCACCATAGGGTGGGGCCAGCCCCAGCATTTT. Translating it yields CASTIGWGQPQHF. Supplemented by reference TRBV28 and TRBJ1-5, the full variable domain reads DVKVTQSSRYLVKRTGEKVFLECVQDMDHENMFWYRQDPGLGLRLIYFSYDVKMKEKGDIPEGYSVSREKKERFSLILESASTNQTSMYLCASTIGWGQPQHFGDGTRLSIL.